Listed below are T cell receptor beta chains from one sample, sequenced in a study of blood T cells in healthy people across ages. Each CDR3 protein gets one entry after TCRdb re-called the 5' RACE reads with MiXCR. Among around 500,000 distinct CDR3 sequences listed, around 48% were seen once. The material sequenced was blood. The receptors come from a man of 80 years or more in good health. Each CDR3 is given with its conserved first and last residue.

TRBV3-1	TRBJ1-1	CASSQGGGDMNTEAFF
TRBV3-1	TRBJ2-3	CASSRNPGNTQYF
TRBV4-3	TRBJ2-1	CASSQDPRAEQFF
TRBV15	.	CATSREGGSYEQYF
TRBV7-9	.	CASSRPGLAGVETQYF
TRBV7-2	TRBJ1-3	CASSLAPVRDSGNTIYF
TRBV7-9	TRBJ2-1	CASSLPTGSRGEQFF
TRBV29-1	TRBJ1-2	CSVEDGTGGYTF
TRBV20-1	.	CSARDPGGAATQYF
TRBV29-1	TRBJ2-2	CSVALLAGDTGELFF
TRBV13	TRBJ2-3	CASSSFGDTQYF
TRBV5-1	TRBJ2-7	CASSLVFAESSYEQYF
TRBV29-1	TRBJ2-3	CSVRVGLSTQYF
TRBV7-2	TRBJ2-5	CASSLAGQGAPQYF
TRBV29-1	TRBJ1-2	CSDRTGPPVGYTF
TRBV30	TRBJ1-5	CAWSPTGAEPQHF
TRBV20-1	TRBJ1-1	CSARDDGQYLMLNTEAFF
TRBV6-2/TRBV6-3	TRBJ2-5	CASSWPTSGRETQYF
TRBV5-1	TRBJ2-3	CASSQEITDTQYF
TRBV15	.	CATTLGLAETYEQYF
TRBV7-8	TRBJ2-1	CASSLGGTGGDYNEQFF
TRBV20-1	TRBJ2-7	CSAYRPPYEQYF
TRBV5-1	TRBJ2-7	CASSEGLAGAEQYF
TRBV5-5	TRBJ1-5	CASSLLDSNQPQHF
TRBV7-3	TRBJ2-3	CASSLDTTGLADTQYF
TRBV29-1	TRBJ2-7	CSTKEQGSSYEQYF
TRBV12-3/TRBV12-4	TRBJ1-4	CASSLGRQPNEKLFF
TRBV4-1	TRBJ2-3	CASSPHGLPTDTQYF
TRBV6-5	TRBJ1-6	CASRANGVGLNSPLHF
TRBV7-9	TRBJ2-2	CASSVPPGLVDTGELFF
TRBV7-2	TRBJ1-4	CASSLTVREKLFF
TRBV5-1	TRBJ2-7	CASRVRGADEQYF
TRBV3-1	TRBJ2-1	CASSQPDSGAYNEQFF
TRBV6-1	TRBJ1-5	CASVGRDRGFGGNQPQHF
TRBV4-2	TRBJ2-2	CASSSEPSSGELFF
TRBV6-2/TRBV6-3	TRBJ2-1	CASTQAQGIVYEQFF
TRBV25-1	TRBJ2-4	CASRSEGGAKNIQYF
TRBV3-1	TRBJ2-5	CASSQGDNQETQYF